Shown below are 22 T cell receptor beta chains from a single sample sequenced in a study of cytomegalovirus exposure and HLA in healthy donors. This PCR relied on a set of 60 Vbeta primers and 13 Jbeta primers. The protocol was immunoSEQ multiplex PCR, while the TCRdb copy is restricted to in-frame clones and leaves out a portion. Of about 130,000 clones listed, 74% were seen once; the top ten hold over 5%. Specimen: PBMCs. These receptors all stem from a man in his forties in good health and CMV-seropositive.

V gene TRBV28 combines with J gene TRBJ2-7, with 8 bases aligning to TRBD2. Germline values: CDR1 MDHEN, CDR2 SYDVKM. V lost 0 bases to trimming and J lost 2 bases; unmatched junction nucleotides: 3. The CDR3 totals 15 residues. The CDR3 nucleotides read TGTGCCAGCAGTTTATGGTCAGCGGGGGCCTACGAGCAGTACTTC. Translating it yields CASSLWSAGAYEQYF.

V and J are TRBV5-1 and TRBJ2-7, with unresolved D. CDR3 size: 14 residues. CDR1 is SGHRS and CDR2 is YFSETQ in the germline V gene. Trimming took 3 bases from V and 0 from J, leaving 10 bases between them. The CDR3 spells CASSSTPSSYEQYF. For the CDR3, the DNA is TGCGCCAGCAGCTCGACACCGAGCTCCTACGAGCAGTACTTC.

The chain uses TRBV6-5 and TRBJ2-7, with D possibly TRBD2 on 6 matching bases. The CDR3 length is 14 residues. Trimming pared 3 bases from V and 1 base from J, leaving 10 bases between. Germline V gene data show CDR1 as MNHEY and CDR2 as SVGAGI. The chain's CDR3 is CASSYGDLSYEQYF. The CDR3 DNA sequence: TGTGCCAGCAGTTATGGGGACTTATCCTACGAGCAGTACTTC.

This chain joins TRBV27 and TRBJ2-5, with D uncertain. Trimming removed 1 base from V and 5 bases from J, with 17 bases in between. This CDR3 has 16 amino acids. Germline V gives CDR1 MNHEY, CDR2 SMNVEV (reference sequence). The CDR3 bases are TGTGCCAGCAGTTTATTTGGAGCTACTCTCGAGGAGACCCAGTACTTC. Translated, it gives CASSLFGATLEETQYF.

The chain carries TRBV4-1 and TRBJ2-5; 7 bases match TRBD2. CDR1 and CDR2 (germline): MGHRA, YSYEKL. CDR3 length: 15 amino acids. The J segment lost 5 bases and the V segment lost 4 bases, leaving 10 bases of the junction unmatched. The CDR3 protein is CASSPRDGGWETQYF. CDR3 DNA: TGCGCCAGCAGCCCCCGAGACGGGGGGTGGGAGACCCAGTACTTC.

V gene TRBV5-1 combines with J gene TRBJ2-2; 8 bases align to TRBD2. The CDR3 runs to 15 residues. V shed 0 bases, J shed 3 bases, and the junction held 1 base outside the gene matches. Looked up from germline, CDR1 is SGHRS and CDR2 is YFSETQ. This CDR3 reads CASSLARGDTGELFF. CDR3 sequence (DNA): TGCGCCAGCAGCTTGGCGCGGGGGGACACCGGGGAGCTGTTTTTT.

In the case of this clone: The junction and the germline gene differ at one end; a read error may be behind it. Here the CDR3 DNA reads TGTGCTAGCAGCTCACTTAGGGTAGCGGGAAGTACCGGGGAGCTGTTTTTT. Translation gives CASSSLRVAGSTGELFF. V gene TRBV7-6 combines with J gene TRBJ2-2; 8 bases map to TRBD2. The germline V gene encodes CDR1 SGHVS and CDR2 FNYEAQ. The CDR3 is 17 residues long.

The chain employs TRBV6-5 and TRBJ1-5, with D hard to call. CDR1 MNHEY and CDR2 SVGAGI come from the germline V gene. Trimming left V 6 bases short and J 0 bases short, with 12 bases between. The CDR3 is 15 residues long. Here the CDR3 reads CASRQRPSSNQPQHF. CDR3 DNA: TGTGCCAGCAGGCAGCGACCGAGTAGCAATCAGCCCCAGCATTTT.

This chain joins TRBV27 and TRBJ1-1; possibly TRBD1 for D (6 bases). The CDR3 extends over 16 amino acids. CDR1 and CDR2 (germline): MNHEY, SMNVEV (reference sequence). Trimming cost V 2 bases and J 4 bases, with 17 bases left between them. The CDR3, as DNA: TGTGCCAGCAGTTTAAGGGCAGGGGAGTTGGTCACTGAAGCTTTCTTT. Its translation is CASSLRAGELVTEAFF.

This clone came up a few times. The V gene is TRBV5-6, the J gene TRBJ2-5; D remains unclear. Germline assignment: CDR1 SGHDT and CDR2 YYEEEE. The V end lost 4 bases, the J end lost 4 bases, and 8 bases lay between the germline ends. This CDR3 has 12 residues. The CDR3 coding sequence is TGTGCCAGCAGCGTGAGGCGAGAGACCCAGTACTTC. It yields the protein CASSVRRETQYF.

The chain recombines TRBV18 with TRBJ2-6, with a weak D call TRBD1 (5 bases). V lost 0 bases, J lost 0 bases, and 6 bases lay in between. CDR3 length equals 16 residues. The germline CDR1 and CDR2 sequences are KGHSH and LQKENI. The DNA for the CDR3 is TGTGCCAGCTCACCACCGGACACCTCTGGGGCCAACGTCCTGACTTTC. Amino acids: CASSPPDTSGANVLTF.

The chain is built from TRBV9 and TRBJ2-1, with D maybe TRBD1 (6 bases). CDR1 SGDLS and CDR2 YYNGEE come from the germline V gene. V was pared by 0 bases and J by 9 bases, with 16 bases between. This CDR3 comprises 15 residues. CDR3 loop: CASSVEGRGWGEQFF. CDR3 bases: TGTGCCAGCAGCGTAGAAGGCAGGGGTTGGGGTGAGCAGTTCTTC.

The rearrangement links TRBV5-1 to TRBJ2-2; the match to TRBD1 covers 9 bases. The CDR3 is made up of 14 amino acids. Germline lookup yields CDR1 SGHRS and CDR2 YFSETQ. Trimming removed 4 bases from V and 5 bases from J; junction bases left unmatched: 3. The CDR3 is CASSPGTGTGELFF. DNA of the CDR3: TGCGCCAGCAGCCCAGGGACAGGGACCGGGGAGCTGTTTTTT.

This clone has only a few counts. The chain couples TRBV28 to TRBJ2-7; D is possibly TRBD2 (6 bases). The CDR3 loop spans 14 amino acids. The germline V and J ends were trimmed by 1 base and 2 bases, with 9 bases remaining between them. Germline CDR1 MDHEN, CDR2 SYDVKM. CDR3 sequence: CASSLSGSPYEQYF. As DNA, the CDR3 is TGTGCCAGCAGTTTATCCGGGAGTCCCTACGAGCAGTACTTC.

This clone was observed a few times. The genes are TRBV19 and TRBJ1-2, with 7 bases lining up with TRBD1. CDR1 is LNHDA, CDR2 SQIVND, per germline (reference sequence). The V segment lost 7 bases and the J segment 4 bases; nucleotides outside the gene matches: 6. CDR3 length: 13 amino acids. CDR3 in amino acids: CASTQQGIYGYTF. The CDR3 DNA follows: TGTGCCAGTACTCAACAGGGGATCTATGGCTACACCTTC.

The chain uses TRBV9 and TRBJ2-2; perhaps TRBD1 as D (6 bases). V was cut by 4 bases and J by 6 bases, with 16 bases left in between. CDR3 size: 15 residues. Germline V lookup: CDR1 SGDLS, CDR2 YYNGEE. The CDR3 loop is CASSIRGDNAGELFF. CDR3 DNA: TGTGCCAGCAGCATCCGAGGGGACAACGCCGGGGAGCTGTTTTTT.

CDR3 protein: CAISELAGVSGELFF. The CDR3 DNA sequence: TGTGCCATCAGTGAGCTAGCGGGAGTTTCCGGGGAGCTGTTTTTT. The chain couples TRBV10-3 to TRBJ2-2, with 10 bases aligning to TRBD2. Germline V gene lookup returns CDR1 ENHRY and CDR2 SYGVKD. The CDR3 totals 15 residues. J was trimmed by 6 bases and V by 2 bases; bases with no gene match: 3.

V usage is TRBV5-1 and J usage is TRBJ2-2, with 10 bases matching TRBD2. The CDR3 totals 18 residues. CDR1 is SGHRS, CDR2 YFSETQ, per germline. The junction had 10 bases not matched to a gene; V was cut back by 4 bases and J by 1 base. The DNA for the CDR3 is TGCGCCAGCAGCAAGGGACTAGCGATCCAAAAGAACACCGGGGAGCTGTTTTTT. The encoded protein is CASSKGLAIQKNTGELFF.

V is TRBV30 and J is TRBJ2-7; 13 bases fit TRBD2. Germline V gene data show CDR1 as GTSNPN and CDR2 as SVGIG (reference sequence). V dropped 3 bases and J dropped 0; count of bases not matched to a gene: 11. This CDR3 has 18 amino acids. CDR3 nucleotides: TGTGCCTGGAGCTTCGGACTAGCGGGAGATAGGAGCTCCTACGAGCAGTACTTC. Encoded protein: CAWSFGLAGDRSSYEQYF.

This clone appeared a few times. The chain couples TRBV7-8 to TRBJ2-7; TRBD1 matches 7 bases. Unmatched junction bases numbered 5, after V lost 3 bases and J lost 3 bases. Germline-derived CDR1 and CDR2 are SGHVS and FQNEAQ. The CDR3 has 14 amino acids. The CDR3 DNA is TGTGCCAGCAGCTTCCGGGACAGAGACTACGAGCAGTACTTC. It encodes CASSFRDRDYEQYF. Full variable domain (missing parts from reference TRBV7-8 and TRBJ2-7): GAGVSQSPRYKVAKRGQDVALRCDPISGHVSLFWYQQALGQGPEFLTYFQNEAQLDKSGLPSDRFFAERPEGSVSTLKIQRTQQEDSAVYLCASSFRDRDYEQYFGPGTRLTVT.

This clone was detected only a few times. The J gene is TRBJ2-7, the V gene TRBV6-6; D perhaps matches TRBD1 (7 bases). V was pared by 7 bases and J by 0 bases, with 13 bases between. The CDR3 contains 14 residues. Germline V gene lookup returns CDR1 MNHNY and CDR2 SVGAGI (reference sequence). CDR3 coding DNA: TGTGCCAGCAACCCAGGGGGGAGCTCCTACGAGCAGTACTTC. Amino acid sequence: CASNPGGSSYEQYF.

The genes are TRBV7-2 and TRBJ2-3, with 7 bases lining up with TRBD1. The CDR3 covers 14 residues. After removal of 5 bases from V and 4 bases from J, the junction contained 6 bases not matched to a gene. Germline CDR1 SGHTA, CDR2 FQGNSA. CDR3 residues: CASSPRQGPDTQYF. The CDR3 nucleotides are TGTGCCAGCAGCCCGAGACAGGGTCCAGATACGCAGTATTTT.